Listed here is a single TCR beta chain. This receptor's antigen is unknown. No much larger clonotype is one base removed from it; base qualities were not supplied. The data stem from a study of blood T cell repertoires in COVID-19 (dated by TCRdb to about 2020). With regard to the full study: Samples from collaborators originated in the United States, Italy and Spain and spanned both the acute and convalescent phases of COVID-19. The repertoires were released in a freely available public database meant as a resource for research on the immune response to SARS-CoV-2. Deeply sampled blood TCRbeta repertoires from subjects exposed to, actively infected with, or recovered from COVID-19 were included in the dataset. HLA class I and class II types, where available, came from metadata supplied by the sample provider rather than from assay-based typing. The prospective study material was composed of cDNA or gDNA derived from T cells, B-cell-depleted T cells, or PBMCs. The sample metadata nearly always contained a de-identified subject ID, COVID-19 status, age in years and sex. The samples were drawn from two sources: the first 160 participants of the ongoing ImmuneRACE study, and over 950 subjects contributed by 6 global collaborators. Beyond this particular receptor, the publication reports: The amount of clinical and demographic metadata varied by source and participant and was provided uncurated.

In Seattle, one collaborating source enrolled patients while the infection was active and tracked those patients longitudinally over the course of disease. Collaborating institutions collected whole blood in K2EDTA tubes following their own protocols. For TCRbeta analysis, collaborators shipped samples in one of three forms: frozen whole blood, isolated PBMCs, or DNA extracted from either of those sample types. The CDR3 goes from the cysteine to the phenylalanine over 17 residues. The entry retains the CDR3 DNA only, 51 bases that are in frame from base 1. Deletion took 6 bases off V and 0 bases off J, with a span of 15 bases between the germline ends. The germline V gene (reference sequence) yields WNHNN for CDR1 and SYGVQD for CDR2. TCRbeta CDR3 regions were amplified from genomic DNA using the immunoSEQ Assay, a bias-controlled multiplex PCR. The authors' analysis ran thus. The number of nucleated cells in each sample was estimated from the amplification of reference gene primers within the assay. Sequence reads were collapsed and filtered to measure the absolute abundance of every unique TCRbeta CDR3 rearrangement. Productive Simpson clonality was computed per sample as the square root of Simpson's diversity index over productive rearrangements. The immuneACCESS repertoire file appears here via TCRdb, limited to in-frame rearrangements. These files lack a portion of the clones; in checked studies, under half of the deficit traces to unresolved V genes, and the cause of the others is not known. That table is the source of V, J and clone size, and D and trimming were worked out from the DNA. The sample includes around 300,000 clones, with about 90% observed a single time. The top ten constitute 2.5% to 3.5% of the sample.

This clonotype was obtained from a young woman with COVID-19, enrolled during active disease. The sequence is built from TRBV10-1 and TRBJ1-6, with TRBD1 tentatively as D gene (5 bases match). Sequences were obtained from peripheral blood. The CDR3 loop reads CASRGHRGSSYNSPLHF. The DNA reads as follows: TGCGCCAGCAGAGGCCATCGGGGGAGCTCCTATAATTCACCCCTCCACTTT.